This section outlines one T cell receptor beta chain sequence together with its context. This sample was taken from a study of shared clonotypes between healthy human individuals. In the authors' workflow: Because ImmunoSEQ provided only junction sequences with no quality scores, the filtering differed. The table came from immunoSEQ multiplex PCR; TCRdb's copy has only in-frame clones and leaves some out. That table gives V, J and clone size, and the DNA gave D and trimming. The repertoire includes 950,000 to 1,200,000 clones, about 80% of them detected once, and approximately 0.95% sits in the top ten. This receptor was obtained from a man younger than 35 in good health. Some clones in this sample may be carry-over from other donors' samples. The specimen was memory CD4+ T cells from PBMCs. Indicated subset: CD45RA-negative fraction.

CDR3 region: CSVSPWEDTQYF. Written as DNA, the CDR3 is TGCAGCGTTTCCCCGTGGGAAGATACGCAGTATTTT. The rearrangement joins TRBV29-1 to TRBJ2-3; D gene ambiguous. CDR3 length equals 12 residues. In germline, CDR1 is SQVTM, CDR2 ANQGSEA. V shed 5 bases and J shed 5 bases, with 11 bases lying between them.